This T cell receptor beta chain was found in a study of regulatory T cells in long-lasting Graves disease. Background on the study: The antithyroid drugs taken by newly diagnosed Graves' patients had been used for under 3 months.

Construction of TCR beta libraries relied on iRepertoire HTBI primers and on Arm-PCR targeting CDR3 regions. TCRdb reanalysed the multiplex PCR reads using MiXCR and keeps one entry per CDR3 protein. The profile shows about 540,000 distinct CDR3 sequences, roughly 14% of them singletons. For this clonotype: Its antigen remains unknown.

Broader study findings: Graves' patients with persistent disease showed TCR diversity lower than patients newly diagnosed.

This sample's time point: newly diagnosed GD, antithyroid drugs for less than 3 months. PBMCs provided the RNA from which the TCR library was made. In Xi'an, China, an endocrinology department was the source of patients. These same records also appear under a second study, on T cells in Graves' hyperthyroidism and ophthalmopathy. As that study records: A model of 13 V-J pairs discriminated ophthalmopathy from stable hyperthyroidism.

The clonotype comes from a man aged 25 to 40 with Graves disease. The source was peripheral blood mononuclear cells (PBMCs), collected at new diagnosis, from a patient treated with antithyroid drugs.

The DNA for the CDR3 is TGCGCCAGCAGCTTTGGTAGCGGGAGCCGGAGCAATGAGCAGTACTTC. Translation: CASSFGSGSRSNEQYF. J is TRBJ2-5 and V is TRBV5-1; 9 bases are shared with TRBD2. In germline, CDR1 is SGHRS, CDR2 YFSETQ. The ends lost 2 bases at V and 11 bases at J; junction bases unmatched: 16. The CDR3 is 16 amino acids.